This TCR beta chain was sequenced in a study of control samples from healthy donors and cancer patients. The repertoire was sequenced with immunoSEQ multiplex PCR; TCRdb's copy has only in-frame clones and lacks some. The sample shows just under 150,000 clones, about 91% of them seen only once. The CDR3 covers 17 residues. From germline, CDR1 is KGHDR and CDR2 SFDVKD. Losses at the gene ends were 5 bases for V and 1 base for J; bases not matched to a gene: 5. The rearrangement links TRBV24-1 to TRBJ2-1, with 12 bases matching TRBD1. This clonotype originated in a man aged 25 to 40 in good health. The sample comprised blood. CDR3 DNA: TGTGCCACCAGTGGGGGGACAGGGGGCGATTCCTACAATGAGCAGTTCTTC. Its protein product is CATSGGTGGDSYNEQFF.